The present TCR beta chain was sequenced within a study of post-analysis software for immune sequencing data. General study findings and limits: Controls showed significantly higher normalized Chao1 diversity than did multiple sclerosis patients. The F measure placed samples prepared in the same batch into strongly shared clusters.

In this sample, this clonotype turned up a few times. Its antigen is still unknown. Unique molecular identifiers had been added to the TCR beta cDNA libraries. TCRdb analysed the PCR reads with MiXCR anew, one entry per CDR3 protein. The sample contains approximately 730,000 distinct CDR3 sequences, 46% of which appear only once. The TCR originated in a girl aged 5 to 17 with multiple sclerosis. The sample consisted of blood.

CDR3 loop: CASSLEPSHYNEQFF. The CDR3 DNA is TGTGCCAGCAGCTTAGAACCTTCACATTACAATGAGCAGTTCTTC. V is TRBV7-9 and J is TRBJ2-1; D unresolved. Trimming cost V 1 base and J 4 bases, with 11 bases left between them. This CDR3 spans 15 amino acids. Germline values: CDR1 SEHNR, CDR2 FQNEAQ (reference sequence). The full variable domain, in which reference TRBV7-9 and TRBJ2-1 provide the parts outside the CDR3, is DTGVSQNPRHKITKRGQNVTFRCDPISEHNRLYWYRQTLGQGPEFLTYFQNEAQLEKSRLLSDRFSAERPKGSFSTLEIQRTEQGDSAMYLCASSLEPSHYNEQFFGPGTRLTVL.